The source of this T cell receptor (beta chain) is a study of blood T cell repertoires in COVID-19. Germline CDR1 is MNHEY and CDR2 is SVGEGT. This CDR3 has 13 amino acids. The germline V and J ends were trimmed by 2 bases and 7 bases, with 9 bases remaining between them. Profiling relied on immunoSEQ multiplex PCR, and the TCRdb table lists in-frame clones only, not all of them. Among around 150,000 clones, 85% were seen once, and the ten largest hold around 3.2%. This clone has just one count. The chain joins TRBV6-2 or TRBV6-3 to TRBJ2-1, with D unclear. Source material: peripheral blood. The TCR originated in a human donor with acute or convalescent COVID-19. The donor label of this sample is uncertain. CDR3 residues: CASSYPGTNEQFF. The CDR3 DNA follows: TGTGCCAGCAGTTACCCCGGTACGAATGAGCAGTTCTTC.